What follows are 15 T cell receptor beta chains derived from one specimen sequenced in a study of blood T cell repertoires in COVID-19. Clones were read by immunoSEQ multiplex PCR, and TCRdb kept only the in-frame ones, dropping some. The sample shows under 400,000 clones, 90% of them seen only once. Sequenced: peripheral blood. These receptors were taken from a man between 18 and 35 years old with active or convalescent COVID-19.

This chain connects TRBV4-1 to TRBJ1-2, with 8 nucleotides matching TRBD1. This CDR3 has 15 amino acids. Losses at the gene ends were 4 bases for V and 4 bases for J; bases not matched to a gene: 8. Germline assignment: CDR1 MGHRA and CDR2 YSYEKL. CDR3 DNA: TGCGCCAGCAGCCGTGTGGGACAGGCCACCTATGGCTACACCTTC. As protein: CASSRVGQATYGYTF.

This chain connects TRBV6-2 or TRBV6-3 to TRBJ2-3, with D perhaps TRBD2 (6 bases). Trimming left V 5 bases short and J 2 bases short, with 17 bases between. This CDR3 has 16 residues. Germline CDR1 is MNHEY and CDR2 is SVGEGT. CDR3 protein: CASSDPRGRDTDTQYF. The CDR3 DNA reads as TGTGCCAGCAGTGACCCCCGAGGGCGGGACACAGATACGCAGTATTTT.

This clone is a singleton in its sample. The chain recombines TRBV6-2 or TRBV6-3 with TRBJ2-3, with a tentative D call TRBD2 (6 bases). The CDR3 runs 16 residues. Trimming removed 2 bases at V and 6 bases at J, with 18 bases between. Germline CDR1 and CDR2: MNHEY and SVGEGT. The CDR3 loop reads CASSYGGNTYPDTQYF. The CDR3 DNA follows: TGTGCCAGCAGTTACGGCGGGAACACCTATCCGGATACGCAGTATTTT.

The genes are TRBV14 and TRBJ2-1; 10 bases fit TRBD1. The germline CDR1 and CDR2 sequences are SGHDN and FVKESK. Trimming at V came to 1 base and at J to 3 bases, leaving 3 bases not matched to a gene. CDR3 length equals 16 residues. Here the CDR3 reads CASSQGDRGGYNEQFF. The CDR3 nucleotides read TGTGCCAGCAGCCAAGGGGACAGGGGCGGCTACAATGAGCAGTTCTTC.

The chain combines TRBV7-9 with TRBJ1-1; 7 positions match TRBD1. Germline trimming cut 0 bases from V and 1 base from J; bases unmatched to any gene: 2. Per germline, CDR1 SEHNR and CDR2 FQNEAQ (reference sequence). The CDR3 sequence is 15 residues long. The CDR3 reads CASSLAAGGNTEAFF. In nucleotides, the CDR3 is TGTGCCAGCAGCTTAGCCGCAGGGGGGAACACTGAAGCTTTCTTT. Looking up the rest from reference TRBV7-9 and TRBJ1-1 gives the full variable domain: DTGVSQNPRHKITKRGQNVTFRCDPISEHNRLYWYRQTLGQGPEFLTYFQNEAQLEKSRLLSDRFSAERPKGSFSTLEIQRTEQGDSAMYLCASSLAAGGNTEAFFGQGTRLTVV.

The V gene is TRBV3-1 (or the pseudogene TRBV3-2), the J gene TRBJ2-7; the match to TRBD1 covers 12 bases. Germline V gene lookup returns CDR1 LGHDT and CDR2 YNNKEL (reference sequence). CDR3 length: 15 amino acids. V shed 2 bases and J 7 bases; nucleotides not matched to a gene: 6. Written as DNA, the CDR3 is TGTGCCAGCAGCCAACCGGGACAGGGGGCGCGGGAGCAGTACTTC. It encodes CASSQPGQGAREQYF.

V usage is TRBV4-3 and J usage is TRBJ2-4, with D maybe TRBD2 (6 bases). V dropped 3 bases and J dropped 5 bases, with 11 bases sitting between them. Germline V gives CDR1 LGHNA, CDR2 YSLEER. CDR3 length: 14 amino acids. The CDR3: CASSQGTLENIQYF. CDR3 bases: TGCGCCAGCAGCCAGGGGACTCTGGAAAACATTCAGTACTTC.

The CDR3 protein is CASSLWSDGEKLFF. The CDR3 nucleotides are TGTGCCAGCAGTTTATGGTCCGACGGGGAAAAACTGTTTTTT. The chain is built from TRBV27 and TRBJ1-4; D not certain. From germline, CDR1 is MNHEY and CDR2 SMNVEV (reference sequence). V dropped 1 base and J dropped 8 bases, with 11 bases sitting between them. The CDR3 loop spans 14 amino acids.

This clone was detected once. V is TRBV25-1 and J is TRBJ1-2, with a tentative D call TRBD1 (5 bases). V was clipped by 3 bases and J by 3 bases, with 14 bases between them. This CDR3 comprises 15 residues. Germline lookup yields CDR1 MGHDK and CDR2 SYGVNS. The CDR3 protein is CASSESSGRHYGYTF. The CDR3 DNA follows: TGTGCCAGCAGTGAGTCCTCAGGGCGACACTATGGCTACACCTTC.

The chain uses TRBV18 and TRBJ2-7, with a tentative D call TRBD1 (5 bases). Trimming pared 3 bases from V and 3 bases from J, leaving 18 bases between. The CDR3 loop spans 16 amino acids. The germline CDR1 and CDR2 sequences are KGHSH and LQKENI. As DNA, the CDR3 is TGTGCCAGCTCACCCCCCGGGTCCAGGGCTTTCTACGAGCAGTACTTC. Its translation is CASSPPGSRAFYEQYF.

This chain connects TRBV6-6 to TRBJ1-1; D remains unclear. Germline lookup yields CDR1 MNHNY and CDR2 SVGAGI (reference sequence). Trimming left V 4 bases short and J 1 base short, with 16 bases between. The CDR3 is made up of 16 amino acids. The CDR3 region is CASSSLPTERNTEAFF. CDR3 coding DNA: TGTGCCAGCAGTTCCTTACCGACGGAGCGGAACACTGAAGCTTTCTTT.

The rearrangement links TRBV7-9 to TRBJ2-7; 8 nucleotides line up with TRBD1. Germline lookup yields CDR1 SEHNR and CDR2 FQNEAQ (reference sequence). Losses at the gene ends were 3 bases for V and 1 base for J; bases not matched to a gene: 11. The CDR3 length is 17 residues. CDR3 DNA: TGTGCCAGCAGCTTCGAACTAGGGACAGGAACGTCCTACGAGCAGTACTTC. Translated, it gives CASSFELGTGTSYEQYF.

The chain recombines TRBV27 with TRBJ2-7; TRBD1 agrees at 7 bases. The germline CDR1 and CDR2 sequences are MNHEY and SMNVEV (reference sequence). V was clipped by 9 bases and J by 2 bases; unmatched bases: 10. The CDR3 contains 14 residues. CDR3 loop: CARPSGTETYEQYF. The CDR3 nucleotides read TGTGCCAGACCCTCCGGGACAGAGACCTACGAGCAGTACTTC.

This rearrangement joins TRBV25-1 to TRBJ2-7; TRBD2 matches 7 bases. The CDR3 sequence is 15 residues long. V lost 5 bases and J lost 2; bases outside the gene matches: 9. The germline V gene encodes CDR1 MGHDK and CDR2 SYGVNS. The CDR3 nucleotides are TGTGCCAGCAGTCCCCGAGGAGCGGGGACCTACGAGCAGTACTTC. Its protein product is CASSPRGAGTYEQYF.

The chain combines TRBV7-2 with TRBJ2-5, with TRBD2 matching 11 bases. Per the germline V gene, CDR1 is SGHTA and CDR2 is FQGNSA. The V segment lost 3 bases and the J segment 5 bases; nucleotides outside the gene matches: 5. This CDR3 region has 15 residues. The DNA for the CDR3 is TGTGCCAGCAGCTTTGGACTAGCGGGCGTTGAGACCCAGTACTTC. This encodes CASSFGLAGVETQYF.